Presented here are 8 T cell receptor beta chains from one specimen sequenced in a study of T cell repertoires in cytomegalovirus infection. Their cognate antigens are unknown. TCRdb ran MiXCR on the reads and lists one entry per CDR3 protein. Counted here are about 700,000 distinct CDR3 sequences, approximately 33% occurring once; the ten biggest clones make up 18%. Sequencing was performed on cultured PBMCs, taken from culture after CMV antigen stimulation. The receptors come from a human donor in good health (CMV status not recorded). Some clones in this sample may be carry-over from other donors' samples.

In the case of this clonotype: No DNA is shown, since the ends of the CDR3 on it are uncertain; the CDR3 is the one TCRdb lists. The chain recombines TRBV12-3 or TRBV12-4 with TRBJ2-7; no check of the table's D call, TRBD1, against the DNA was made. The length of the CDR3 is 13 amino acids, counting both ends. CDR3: CASSFGEGDEQYF.

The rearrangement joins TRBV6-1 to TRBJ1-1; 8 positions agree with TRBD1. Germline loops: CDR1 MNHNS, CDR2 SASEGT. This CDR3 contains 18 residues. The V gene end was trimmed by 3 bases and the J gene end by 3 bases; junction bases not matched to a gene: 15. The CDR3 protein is CASSDAWTGRFGDTEAFF. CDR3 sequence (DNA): TGTGCCAGCAGTGACGCATGGACAGGGCGCTTCGGGGACACTGAAGCTTTCTTT.

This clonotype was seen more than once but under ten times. CDR3 region: CASSLDGLAAPPYNEQFF. CDR3 bases: TGTGCCAGCAGCTTAGATGGGCTAGCGGCCCCGCCCTACAATGAGCAGTTCTTC. The gene calls are TRBV7-2 and TRBJ2-1, with 7 bases that match TRBD2. This CDR3 is built from 18 residues. Unmatched junction bases numbered 11, after V lost 1 base and J lost 2 bases. Germline CDR1 is SGHTA and CDR2 is FQGNSA.

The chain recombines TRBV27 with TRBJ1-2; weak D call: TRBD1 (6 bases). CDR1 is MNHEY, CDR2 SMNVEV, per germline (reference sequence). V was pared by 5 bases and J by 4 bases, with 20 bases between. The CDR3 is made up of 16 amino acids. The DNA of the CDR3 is TGTGCCAGCAGTCCCTCGGGGGACATTGGGGGCTATGGCTACACCTTC. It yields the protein CASSPSGDIGGYGYTF.

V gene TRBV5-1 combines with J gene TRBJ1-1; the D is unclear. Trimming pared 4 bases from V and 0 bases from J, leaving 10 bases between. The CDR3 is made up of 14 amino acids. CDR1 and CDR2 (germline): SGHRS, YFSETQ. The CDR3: CASSGDYLNTEAFF. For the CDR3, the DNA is TGCGCCAGCAGCGGAGATTACCTGAACACTGAAGCTTTCTTT.

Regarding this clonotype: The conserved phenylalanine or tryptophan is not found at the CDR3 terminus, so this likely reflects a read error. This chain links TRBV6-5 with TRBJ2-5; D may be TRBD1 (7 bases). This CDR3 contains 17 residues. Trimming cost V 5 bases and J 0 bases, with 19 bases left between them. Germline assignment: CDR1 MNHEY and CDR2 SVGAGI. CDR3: CASSSLEGGQYQETQYV. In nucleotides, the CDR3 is TGTGCCAGCAGTAGCCTGGAGGGGGGACAGTACCAAGAGACCCAGTACGTC.

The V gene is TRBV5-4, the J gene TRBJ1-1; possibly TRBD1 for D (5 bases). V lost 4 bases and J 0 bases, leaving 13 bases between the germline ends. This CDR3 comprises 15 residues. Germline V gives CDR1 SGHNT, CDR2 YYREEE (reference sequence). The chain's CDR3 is CASSKDRYMNTEAFF. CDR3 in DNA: TGTGCCAGCAGCAAAGACAGATATATGAACACTGAAGCTTTCTTT.

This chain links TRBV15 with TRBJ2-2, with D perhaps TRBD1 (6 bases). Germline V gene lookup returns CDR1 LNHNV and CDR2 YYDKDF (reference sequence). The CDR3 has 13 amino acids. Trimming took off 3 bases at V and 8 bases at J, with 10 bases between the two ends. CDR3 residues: CATSRNGQGELFF. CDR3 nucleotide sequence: TGTGCCACCAGCAGGAACGGACAGGGGGAGCTGTTTTTT.